The 10 T cell receptor beta chains in this list originate from one sample, sequenced in a study of cytomegalovirus exposure and HLA in healthy donors. Assay used: immunoSEQ multiplex PCR; TCRdb lists only in-frame clones, some missing. The sample gives under 95,000 clones, 94% of which show up once; about 3.3% is in the top ten. The sample consisted of PBMCs. All receptors come from a woman between 18 and 29 years old in good health and CMV-seropositive.

The chain uses TRBV28 and TRBJ1-4; TRBD1 aligns across 7 bases. This CDR3 has 17 amino acids. Looked up from germline, CDR1 is MDHEN and CDR2 is SYDVKM. After removal of 5 bases from V and 4 bases from J, the junction contained 13 bases not matched to a gene. The CDR3 is CASSTSRGVRGNEKLFF. DNA of the CDR3: TGTGCCAGCAGTACATCCAGGGGGGTCCGGGGTAATGAAAAACTGTTTTTT. The full variable domain, its missing parts supplied by reference TRBV28 and TRBJ1-4, is DVKVTQSSRYLVKRTGEKVFLECVQDMDHENMFWYRQDPGLGLRLIYFSYDVKMKEKGDIPEGYSVSREKKERFSLILESASTNQTSMYLCASSTSRGVRGNEKLFFGSGTQLSVL.

This clone appeared once. CDR3 nucleotide sequence: TGTGCCAGTAGTATAACACGACAGGGCTGGGGACAGCCCCAGCATTTT. Translating it yields CASSITRQGWGQPQHF. V gene TRBV19 combines with J gene TRBJ1-5; 7 positions match TRBD1. J lost 7 bases, V lost 2 bases, and 11 bases had no gene match. The CDR3 sequence is 16 residues long. CDR1 is LNHDA and CDR2 is SQIVND in the germline V gene (reference sequence).

This chain uses TRBV15 with TRBJ1-4; D is unclear. The germline CDR1 and CDR2 sequences are LNHNV and YYDKDF (reference sequence). Trimming removed 7 bases from V and 7 bases from J, with 16 bases in between. This CDR3 region has 14 residues. CDR3 nucleotide sequence: TGTGCCACCAAGGCGGCCGCTATCGGTGAAAAACTGTTTTTT. It specifies CATKAAAIGEKLFF. Full variable domain (remainder filled in from reference TRBV15 and TRBJ1-4): DAMVIQNPRYQVTQFGKPVTLSCSQTLNHNVMYWYQQKSSQAPKLLFHYYDKDFNNEADTPDNFQSRRPNTSFCFLDIRSPGLGDTAMYLCATKAAAIGEKLFFGSGTQLSVL.

The gene calls are TRBV7-9 and TRBJ2-6, with TRBD1 identical over 7 bases. From germline, CDR1 is SEHNR and CDR2 FQNEAQ (reference sequence). V shed 5 bases, J shed 2 bases, and the junction held 9 bases outside the gene matches. This CDR3 spans 17 amino acids. In nucleotides, the CDR3 is TGTGCCAGCAGCACCAGGGACAGACACCCTGGGGCCAACGTCCTGACTTTC. It is translated as CASSTRDRHPGANVLTF.

The genes are TRBV4-1 and TRBJ1-2, with D possibly being TRBD1 (5 bases). The length of the CDR3 is 17 residues. Trimming removed 1 base at V and 8 bases at J, with 23 bases between. Germline V gene data show CDR1 as MGHRA and CDR2 as YSYEKL. In nucleotides, the CDR3 is TGCGCCAGCAGCCAAGTCGATATGGGGCTAATTTCTGGCGGCTACACCTTC. Translation: CASSQVDMGLISGGYTF.

J is TRBJ2-1 and V is TRBV28; no reliable D call. Germline V CDR1 and CDR2: MDHEN, SYDVKM. The CDR3 extends over 13 amino acids. Trimming shortened V by 8 bases and J by 1 base, and 9 bases separated the two germline ends. In nucleotides, the CDR3 is TGTGCCAGCGGTGCTCGGTCCTACAATGAGCAGTTCTTC. Its protein product is CASGARSYNEQFF.

This chain joins TRBV19 and TRBJ2-7, with 11 bases identical to TRBD2. In germline, CDR1 is LNHDA, CDR2 SQIVND (reference sequence). This CDR3 contains 16 residues. Trimming removed 6 bases from V and 4 bases from J; junction bases left unmatched: 11. The CDR3 DNA reads TGTGCCAGTAGAGATATAGCGGGAGGGCATAAATACGAGCAGTACTTC. This gives the protein CASRDIAGGHKYEQYF.

This clone showed up just a few times. V and J are TRBV29-1 and TRBJ2-3; 11 bases fit TRBD2. Germline V gene lookup returns CDR1 SQVTM and CDR2 ANQGSEA. Trimming took 6 bases from V and 3 from J; bases not matched to a gene: 5. The CDR3 runs 14 residues. Here the CDR3 DNA reads TGCAGCGTGGGGACTAGCGGAGCTACAGATACGCAGTATTTT. It yields the protein CSVGTSGATDTQYF.

This clone was counted between two and nine times. The gene calls are TRBV5-1 and TRBJ2-7; 8 bases align to TRBD1. The CDR3 covers 15 residues. Germline trimming cut 0 bases from V and 2 bases from J; bases unmatched to any gene: 4. Germline assignment: CDR1 SGHRS and CDR2 YFSETQ. The CDR3 loop is CASSLDPGQAYEQYF. In DNA form, the CDR3 reads TGCGCCAGCAGCTTGGACCCGGGACAGGCCTACGAGCAGTACTTC.

The rearrangement joins TRBV18 to TRBJ1-5; a weak D match, TRBD1 (6 bases). Looked up from germline, CDR1 is KGHSH and CDR2 is LQKENI. The CDR3 runs 13 residues. V was cut by 6 bases and J by 5 bases, with 11 bases left in between. In DNA form, the CDR3 reads TGTGCCAGCTCCCCTGAGGGGGATCAGCCCCAGCATTTT. Residues: CASSPEGDQPQHF.